Shown below are 26 T cell receptor beta chains from a single sample sequenced in a study of T cell responses to AZD1222 COVID-19 vaccine. The table came from immunoSEQ multiplex PCR; TCRdb's copy has only in-frame clones and leaves some out. This sample yields around 45,000 clones, of which roughly 77% are seen a single time; less than 25% belongs to the top ten. Sequenced here: peripheral blood, sampled 28 days after the second dose of the MenACWY control vaccine. The origin of the receptors is an adult who received the MenACWY meningococcal vaccine as a control.

The chain employs TRBV5-1 and TRBJ2-1; 7 positions agree with TRBD2. The CDR3 is 16 amino acids. Germline CDR1 reads SGHRS; CDR2 reads YFSETQ. Trimming at V came to 0 bases and at J to 4 bases, leaving 7 bases not matched to a gene. The CDR3 here is CASSLAGGTNYNEQFF. The CDR3 nucleotides are TGCGCCAGCAGCTTGGCTGGGGGGACTAATTACAATGAGCAGTTCTTC. The full variable domain, in which reference TRBV5-1 and TRBJ2-1 provide the parts outside the CDR3, is KAGVTQTPRYLIKTRGQQVTLSCSPISGHRSVSWYQQTPGQGLQFLFEYFSETQRNKGNFPGRFSGRQFSNSRSEMNVSTLELGDSALYLCASSLAGGTNYNEQFFGPGTRLTVL.

The V call is TRBV19, the J call TRBJ1-4; tentative D call: TRBD1 (6 bases). V lost 1 base and J 4 bases, leaving 10 bases between the germline ends. CDR1 and CDR2 from the germline V gene are LNHDA and SQIVND (reference sequence). The CDR3 covers 15 residues. The DNA of the CDR3 is TGTGCCAGTAGTATAGTCGCCAGGGGTAATGAAAAACTGTTTTTT. Translation: CASSIVARGNEKLFF.

V gene TRBV6-1 combines with J gene TRBJ1-6; no definite D call. V shed 6 bases and J shed 10 bases, with 13 bases lying between them. Germline assignment: CDR1 MNHNS and CDR2 SASEGT. The CDR3 spans 13 residues. The chain's CDR3 is CASSGRSESPLHF. For the CDR3, the DNA is TGTGCCAGCAGCGGCCGCTCGGAATCACCCCTCCACTTT.

J is TRBJ2-1 and V is TRBV27; D is uncertain. CDR1 and CDR2 (germline): MNHEY, SMNVEV (reference sequence). The CDR3 runs to 13 residues. The V end was cut by 3 bases, the J end by 1 base, with 4 bases between. The CDR3 region has the DNA TGTGCCAGCAGTTTTTCTTCCTACAATGAGCAGTTCTTC. It is translated as CASSFSSYNEQFF.

To note about this clone: An end of the junction does not agree with germline; a read error may underlie this. V usage is TRBV3-1 (or the pseudogene TRBV3-2) and J usage is TRBJ2-2, with D possibly matching TRBD1 (5 bases). Germline CDR1 reads LGHDT; CDR2 reads YNNKEL (reference sequence). This CDR3 region has 14 residues. The CDR3 loop is CASRRTPKTGELFF. CDR3 in DNA: TGTGCCAGCAGACGGACACCGAAGACCGGGGAGCTGTTTTTT.

The genes are TRBV6-5 and TRBJ2-2; the match to TRBD2 covers 7 bases. In germline, CDR1 is MNHEY, CDR2 SVGAGI. The length of the CDR3 is 13 residues. The CDR3 protein is CTSGGTATGELFF. The CDR3 nucleotides are TGTACCTCGGGGGGAACTGCCACCGGGGAGCTGTTTTTT.

V and J are TRBV6-5 and TRBJ1-6, with a weak D call TRBD1 (5 bases). Germline CDR1 and CDR2: MNHEY and SVGAGI. The CDR3 sequence is 15 residues long. V was shortened by 6 bases and J by 7 bases, with 16 bases between the two germline ends. CDR3 nucleotides: TGTGCCAGCAGGCCACAGGTGGGATTGAATTCACCCCTCCACTTT. As protein: CASRPQVGLNSPLHF.

This sequence joins TRBV2 and TRBJ2-1, with 7 bases matching TRBD1. The germline V gene has CDR1 SNHLY and CDR2 FYNNEI. This CDR3 comprises 12 residues. V dropped 5 bases and J dropped 8; count of bases not matched to a gene: 3. The CDR3: CASSPGGYEQFF. CDR3 DNA: TGTGCCAGCAGTCCAGGGGGTTATGAGCAGTTCTTC. Full variable domain (outside the CDR3, taken from reference TRBV2 and TRBJ2-1): EPEVTQTPSHQVTQMGQEVILRCVPISNHLYFYWYRQILGQKVEFLVSFYNNEISEKSEIFDDQFSVERPDGSNFTLKIRSTKLEDSAMYFCASSPGGYEQFFGPGTRLTVL.

The chain has TRBV25-1 and TRBJ1-4, with D unresolved. The CDR3 covers 13 residues. V was trimmed by 7 bases and J by 3 bases, leaving 9 bases between them. Germline loops: CDR1 MGHDK, CDR2 SYGVNS. The CDR3 loop is CASTTLANEKLFF. CDR3 nucleotide sequence: TGTGCCAGCACCACGCTTGCTAATGAAAAACTGTTTTTT.

The genes are TRBV27 and TRBJ2-5; the match to TRBD2 covers 7 bases. The germline V gene encodes CDR1 MNHEY and CDR2 SMNVEV (reference sequence). The J segment lost 4 bases and the V segment lost 4 bases, leaving 0 bases of the junction unmatched. The CDR3 is 12 amino acids. The CDR3, as DNA: TGTGCCAGCAGTTCGGGGGGAGAGACCCAGTACTTC. Translated: CASSSGGETQYF.

The rearrangement joins TRBV6-5 to TRBJ1-5; no reliable D call. Germline V gives CDR1 MNHEY, CDR2 SVGAGI. The CDR3 has 14 amino acids. V was clipped by 0 bases and J by 2 bases, with 5 bases between them. CDR3 in amino acids: CASSYSRGNQPQHF. As DNA, the CDR3 is TGTGCCAGCAGTTACTCGAGAGGCAATCAGCCCCAGCATTTT.

This chain links TRBV5-1 with TRBJ2-1, with 9 positions matching TRBD2. CDR3 length: 16 amino acids. V lost 0 bases, J lost 5 bases, and 6 bases stayed unmatched. The germline V gene encodes CDR1 SGHRS and CDR2 YFSETQ. The CDR3 bases are TGCGCCAGCAGCTTGGGGGTAGCGGGAGTAGACAATGAGCAGTTCTTC. It encodes CASSLGVAGVDNEQFF.

This clone came up a few times. The chain uses TRBV5-1 and TRBJ2-1, with 11 bases that match TRBD2. The CDR3 runs 16 residues. Germline CDR1 and CDR2: SGHRS and YFSETQ. With V trimmed by 0 bases and J by 8 bases, 7 bases remained unmatched. Here the CDR3 reads CASSLGASGGFDEQFF. CDR3 sequence (DNA): TGCGCCAGCAGCTTGGGTGCTAGCGGGGGGTTTGATGAGCAGTTCTTC.

The chain uses TRBV6-5 and TRBJ1-3; TRBD1 might be the D (6 bases). The V end lost 6 bases, the J end lost 4 bases, and 13 bases lay between the germline ends. The CDR3 has 14 residues. The germline CDR1 and CDR2 sequences are MNHEY and SVGAGI. CDR3 amino acids: CASRAGVAGNTIYF. Written as DNA, the CDR3 is TGTGCCAGCAGAGCAGGGGTCGCAGGAAACACCATATATTTT.

The rearrangement uses TRBV7-9 and TRBJ1-1, with D uncertain. The V gene's germline CDR1 is SEHNR and CDR2 FQNEAQ (reference sequence). V was trimmed by 0 bases and J by 11 bases, leaving 13 bases between them. The CDR3 is 13 residues long. The CDR3 region is CASSLAGKVEAFF. In nucleotides, the CDR3 is TGTGCCAGCAGCTTAGCGGGGAAGGTGGAGGCTTTCTTT. The variable domain in full, with the rest retrieved from reference TRBV7-9 and TRBJ1-1, is DTGVSQNPRHKITKRGQNVTFRCDPISEHNRLYWYRQTLGQGPEFLTYFQNEAQLEKSRLLSDRFSAERPKGSFSTLEIQRTEQGDSAMYLCASSLAGKVEAFFGQGTRLTVV.

The chain is built from TRBV5-4 and TRBJ2-2; D gene unclear. Germline V gives CDR1 SGHNT, CDR2 YYREEE (reference sequence). V was cut by 0 bases and J by 1 base, with 4 bases left in between. This CDR3 comprises 14 residues. CDR3 region: CASSLGLNTGELFF. The CDR3 DNA is TGTGCCAGCAGCTTGGGCCTGAACACCGGGGAGCTGTTTTTT.

The V gene is TRBV5-4, the J gene TRBJ1-1; 10 positions match TRBD1. Germline-derived CDR1 and CDR2 are SGHNT and YYREEE (reference sequence). The CDR3 consists of 15 residues. J lost 2 bases, V lost 4 bases, and 5 bases had no gene match. The CDR3 nucleotides read TGTGCCAGCAGCATACCGACAGGGGGCAACACTGAAGCTTTCTTT. This gives the protein CASSIPTGGNTEAFF.

CDR3 amino acids: CAWGGGGELFF. The DNA for the CDR3 is TGTGCCTGGGGGGGAGGCGGGGAGCTGTTTTTT. The rearrangement uses TRBV30 and TRBJ2-2; a possible D gene is TRBD2 (6 bases). The length of the CDR3 is 11 residues. Trimming removed 5 bases at V and 7 bases at J, with 8 bases between. From germline, CDR1 is GTSNPN and CDR2 SVGIG (reference sequence).

This clone showed up just a few times. The rearrangement links TRBV15 to TRBJ2-2; perhaps TRBD1 as D (6 bases). V dropped 4 bases and J dropped 1 base, with 7 bases sitting between them. From germline, CDR1 is LNHNV and CDR2 YYDKDF (reference sequence). The CDR3 is 14 residues long. CDR3 sequence reads: CATSIQGNTGELFF. The CDR3 DNA reads TGTGCCACCAGCATACAGGGGAACACCGGGGAGCTGTTTTTT.

The rearrangement uses TRBV9 and TRBJ2-1; no reliable D call. There are 13 residues in the CDR3. Germline CDR1 is SGDLS and CDR2 is YYNGEE. The V end lost 1 base, the J end lost 6 bases, and 8 bases lay between the germline ends. The DNA for the CDR3 is TGTGCCAGCAGCGTACCCAATTCCAATGAGCAGTTCTTC. Protein sequence: CASSVPNSNEQFF.

V and J are TRBV4-1 and TRBJ1-1; D unresolved. The CDR3 is 15 amino acids. With 0 bases removed from V and 4 bases from J, the gap between germline ends came to 12 bases. Germline CDR1 is MGHRA and CDR2 is YSYEKL. The CDR3 region has the DNA TGCGCCAGCAGCCAAGATCGTGGAATCGGCACTGAAGCTTTCTTT. Residues: CASSQDRGIGTEAFF.

The V gene is TRBV9, the J gene TRBJ1-3; D not certain. In germline, CDR1 is SGDLS, CDR2 YYNGEE. Trimming shortened V by 5 bases and J by 4 bases, and 13 bases separated the two germline ends. The CDR3 spans 14 residues. CDR3: CASSATLWGNTIYF. The CDR3 coding sequence is TGTGCCAGCAGTGCTACCCTGTGGGGAAACACCATATATTTT.

In this sample, this clone turned up a few times. The genes are TRBV12-3 or TRBV12-4 and TRBJ1-4; D gene ambiguous. Trimming took off 2 bases at V and 7 bases at J, with 5 bases between the two ends. The CDR3 runs 12 residues. CDR3 in amino acids: CASSLYGEKLFF. The DNA of the CDR3 is TGTGCCAGCAGTTTATACGGTGAAAAACTGTTTTTT.

The CDR3 DNA sequence: TGTGCCAGCAGCTTGGGGGGCTCAGCGGCTTCACCCCTCCACTTT. Its protein is CASSLGGSAASPLHF. This rearrangement joins TRBV11-1 to TRBJ1-6, with D perhaps matching TRBD1 (6 bases). Germline V CDR1 and CDR2: SGHAT, FQDESV (reference sequence). This CDR3 region has 15 residues. Trimming stripped 3 bases from V and 9 bases from J, with 15 bases between.

The chain links TRBV28 to TRBJ1-1; D not resolved. Trimming removed 6 bases from V and 0 bases from J, with 14 bases in between. The CDR3 runs 15 residues. CDR1 and CDR2 (germline): MDHEN, SYDVKM. The CDR3: CASSRVRWLNTEAFF. The CDR3 nucleotides read TGTGCCAGCAGCCGGGTGCGGTGGTTGAACACTGAAGCTTTCTTT.

The rearrangement links TRBV28 to TRBJ2-5; D is perhaps TRBD2 (5 bases). This CDR3 spans 15 amino acids. Germline V CDR1 and CDR2: MDHEN, SYDVKM. The V gene lost 1 base and the J gene lost 6 bases, with 15 bases spanning the gap. The DNA of the CDR3 is TGTGCCAGCAGTTTATCATCCGGGCCCGGGAAGACCCAGTACTTC. Translating it yields CASSLSSGPGKTQYF.